The rows below give T cell receptor beta chains drawn from one sample of a study of blood T cell repertoires in COVID-19. Only in-frame clones appear in the TCRdb table, and some are missing; sequencing was by immunoSEQ multiplex PCR. The sample carries 90,000 to 130,000 clones, 85% to 90% recorded once. Sequenced material: peripheral blood. The receptors stem from a woman aged 45-65 years with acute or convalescent COVID-19. Each CDR3 is given with its conserved first and last residue. A D gene is named only where the DNA matches it firmly. The size of a clone is reported for some rows only, either as once, few or many, or as a class for expanded clones.

v_call: TRBV18; j_call: TRBJ1-4; clone_size: NA; d_call: NA; cdr3_nt: TGTGCCAGCTCACCCTCGCGGAACGAAAAACTGTTTTTT; cdr3_aa: CASSPSRNEKLFF
v_call: TRBV23-1; j_call: TRBJ2-6; clone_size: NA; d_call: NA; cdr3_nt: TGCGCCAGCAGCCGGGGAGGTCCCCTACCCCAAGTTGGGGCCAACGTCCTGACTTTC; cdr3_aa: CASSRGGPLPQVGANVLTF
v_call: TRBV2; j_call: TRBJ2-5; clone_size: NA; d_call: NA; cdr3_nt: TGTGCCAGCAGAATGGACAGCCAAGAGACCCAGTACTTC; cdr3_aa: CASRMDSQETQYF
v_call: TRBV7-9; j_call: TRBJ1-5; clone_size: few; d_call: NA; cdr3_nt: TGTGCCAGCAGCCCCTCGGCACCCGGGACAAATCAGCCCCAGCATTTT; cdr3_aa: CASSPSAPGTNQPQHF
v_call: TRBV7-9; j_call: TRBJ2-1; clone_size: NA; d_call: NA; cdr3_nt: TGTGCCAGCAGCCACTCAGGGGATGAGCAGTTCTTC; cdr3_aa: CASSHSGDEQFF
v_call: TRBV5-1; j_call: TRBJ2-4; clone_size: NA; d_call: TRBD2; cdr3_nt: TGCGCCAGCAGCGTGACTAGCGGGAGTTACATTCAGTACTTC; cdr3_aa: CASSVTSGSYIQYF
v_call: TRBV2; j_call: TRBJ2-1; clone_size: few; d_call: TRBD2; cdr3_nt: TGTGCCAGCAGGACGGGACTAGCCGGTACCAATGAGCAGTTCTTC; cdr3_aa: CASRTGLAGTNEQFF
v_call: TRBV29-1; j_call: TRBJ2-3; clone_size: NA; d_call: TRBD2; cdr3_nt: TGCAGCGTCCGACCCACGGGAGGGAGCACAGATACGCAGTATTTT; cdr3_aa: CSVRPTGGSTDTQYF
v_call: TRBV7-9; j_call: TRBJ1-2; clone_size: NA; d_call: NA; cdr3_nt: TGTGCCAGCAGCGCACAGGCTCAGGATGGCTACACCTTC; cdr3_aa: CASSAQAQDGYTF
v_call: TRBV24-1; j_call: TRBJ2-5; clone_size: NA; d_call: NA; cdr3_nt: TGTGCCACCAGTGATTTACAGGGAAACCAAGAGACCCAGTACTTC; cdr3_aa: CATSDLQGNQETQYF
v_call: TRBV4-2; j_call: TRBJ2-7; clone_size: NA; d_call: TRBD1; cdr3_nt: TGTGCCAGCGCACAACAGGGGGCGCGCTACGAGCAGTACTTC; cdr3_aa: CASAQQGARYEQYF
v_call: TRBV3-1/TRBV3-2; j_call: TRBJ2-3; clone_size: NA; d_call: NA; cdr3_nt: TGTGCCAGCAGCCAAGGAGGGATGGATACGCAGTATTTT; cdr3_aa: CASSQGGMDTQYF
v_call: TRBV7-2; j_call: TRBJ2-3; clone_size: NA; d_call: NA; cdr3_nt: TGTGCCAGCCGCCCAGGGAGGCAGGGCTCAGATACGCAGTATTTT; cdr3_aa: CASRPGRQGSDTQYF
v_call: TRBV11-2; j_call: TRBJ1-1; clone_size: once; d_call: TRBD1; cdr3_nt: TGTGCCAGCAGCCTAACGGACAGGTTCATTGAAGCTTTCTTT; cdr3_aa: CASSLTDRFIEAFF
v_call: TRBV15; j_call: TRBJ2-7; clone_size: NA; d_call: TRBD1; cdr3_nt: TGTGCCACCAGCAGAGGTTTTGGGACAGGGACCTACGAGCAGTACTTC; cdr3_aa: CATSRGFGTGTYEQYF
v_call: TRBV4-2; j_call: TRBJ2-2; clone_size: NA; d_call: TRBD2; cdr3_nt: TGTGCCAGCAGCCAGCGGACTAGGAACACCGGGGAGCTGTTTTTT; cdr3_aa: CASSQRTRNTGELFF
v_call: TRBV6-5; j_call: TRBJ1-2; clone_size: NA; d_call: NA; cdr3_nt: TGTGCCAGCAGTCCCCAGGGTGGCTACACCTTC; cdr3_aa: CASSPQGGYTF
v_call: TRBV23-1; j_call: TRBJ1-6; clone_size: NA; d_call: NA; cdr3_nt: TGCGCCAGCAGTCAACCACCCGGGACAACGGGCTATAATTCACCCCTCCACTTT; cdr3_aa: CASSQPPGTTGYNSPLHF
v_call: TRBV7-2; j_call: TRBJ2-2; clone_size: few; d_call: TRBD1; cdr3_nt: TGTGCCAGCAGCGCGGACAGGGGGTCAGCCGGGGAGCTGTTTTTT; cdr3_aa: CASSADRGSAGELFF
v_call: TRBV27; j_call: TRBJ2-3; clone_size: NA; d_call: NA; cdr3_nt: TGTGCCAGCAGTTTAAAGGGGCCACTGGCCAACAACCCAGATACGCAGTATTTT; cdr3_aa: CASSLKGPLANNPDTQYF
v_call: TRBV18; j_call: TRBJ2-5; clone_size: NA; d_call: TRBD2; cdr3_nt: TGTGCCAGCTCACCGCTGGCGGGAGTTGGAGAGACCCAGTACTTC; cdr3_aa: CASSPLAGVGETQYF
v_call: TRBV5-1; j_call: TRBJ1-4; clone_size: NA; d_call: NA; cdr3_nt: TGCGCCAGCAGCCCTCTCGTGACTAATGAAAAACTGTTTTTT; cdr3_aa: CASSPLVTNEKLFF
v_call: TRBV19; j_call: TRBJ2-5; clone_size: NA; d_call: NA; cdr3_nt: TGTGCCAGTAGCGGACTTTACCAAGAGACCCAGTACTTC; cdr3_aa: CASSGLYQETQYF
v_call: TRBV6-5; j_call: TRBJ1-6; clone_size: once; d_call: NA; cdr3_nt: TGTGCCAGCAGTTACCCGAATTCACCCCTCCACTTT; cdr3_aa: CASSYPNSPLHF
v_call: TRBV7-2; j_call: TRBJ1-2; clone_size: few; d_call: TRBD1; cdr3_nt: TGTGCCAGCAGCGCCCGGACAGGGGGCCTCTATGGCTACACCTTC; cdr3_aa: CASSARTGGLYGYTF
v_call: TRBV18; j_call: TRBJ1-2; clone_size: NA; d_call: TRBD1; cdr3_nt: TGTGCCAGCTCACGGGGAACAGGGGCTGACTATGGCTACACCTTC; cdr3_aa: CASSRGTGADYGYTF
v_call: TRBV24-1; j_call: TRBJ2-2; clone_size: NA; d_call: TRBD2; cdr3_nt: TGTGCCACCAGTGTCCCTAGCGGAAACGCGAACACCGGGGAGCTGTTTTTT; cdr3_aa: CATSVPSGNANTGELFF
v_call: TRBV7-9; j_call: TRBJ2-7; clone_size: NA; d_call: NA; cdr3_nt: TGTGCCAGCAGCTTAGCGGAGGGGGCTTTGTACTTC; cdr3_aa: CASSLAEGALYF
v_call: TRBV5-4; j_call: TRBJ1-1; clone_size: NA; d_call: TRBD1; cdr3_nt: TGTGCCAGCAGCTTGGCCGGTGCAGGGGGAAAAGCTTTCTTT; cdr3_aa: CASSLAGAGGKAFF
v_call: TRBV6-5; j_call: TRBJ1-4; clone_size: NA; d_call: TRBD1; cdr3_nt: TGTGCCAGCAGTTACTCACAGGGGGCCCCCGAAAAACTGTTTTTT; cdr3_aa: CASSYSQGAPEKLFF
v_call: TRBV2; j_call: TRBJ2-7; clone_size: NA; d_call: NA; cdr3_nt: TGTGCCAGCATCCCCGGGGTATGGGGATCCTACGAGCAGTACTTC; cdr3_aa: CASIPGVWGSYEQYF
v_call: TRBV7-9; j_call: TRBJ1-5; clone_size: NA; d_call: TRBD1; cdr3_nt: TGTGCCAGCGGCCAGGGGGCGAGTGGCAATCAGCCCCAGCATTTT; cdr3_aa: CASGQGASGNQPQHF
v_call: TRBV9; j_call: TRBJ2-1; clone_size: NA; d_call: TRBD2; cdr3_nt: TGTGCCAGCAGCGTGGAGCCCCTCTCGGGAGGCCTAAGGTCATACAATGAGCAGTTCTTC; cdr3_aa: CASSVEPLSGGLRSYNEQFF
v_call: TRBV10-2; j_call: TRBJ2-5; clone_size: NA; d_call: TRBD2; cdr3_nt: TGCGCCAGCAGTGAGTTTGGTAGCGGGAGGGCGGAGACCCAGTACTTC; cdr3_aa: CASSEFGSGRAETQYF
v_call: TRBV20-1; j_call: TRBJ1-1; clone_size: NA; d_call: NA; cdr3_nt: TGCACGCCTCAGGGAAACACTGAAGCTTTCTTT; cdr3_aa: CTPQGNTEAFF
v_call: TRBV5-1; j_call: TRBJ2-1; clone_size: NA; d_call: NA; cdr3_nt: TGCGCCAGCAGCTTGGTAGGGGGTCCCCATGAGCAGTTCTTC; cdr3_aa: CASSLVGGPHEQFF
v_call: TRBV18; j_call: TRBJ2-3; clone_size: NA; d_call: TRBD2; cdr3_nt: TGTGCCAGCTCACCACAGATGGCGGGAGGGCGGAGCACAGATACGCAGTATTTT; cdr3_aa: CASSPQMAGGRSTDTQYF
v_call: TRBV28; j_call: TRBJ1-2; clone_size: NA; d_call: TRBD1; cdr3_nt: TGTGCCAGCAGGCGGATGCGGAGCAGGGGGCGATTAAATGATGGCTACACCTTC; cdr3_aa: CASRRMRSRGRLNDGYTF
v_call: TRBV28; j_call: TRBJ2-7; clone_size: few; d_call: TRBD2; cdr3_nt: TGTGCCAGCAGTTTAAGAGCGGGAGTAAGTAGGTCCTACGAGCAGTACTTC; cdr3_aa: CASSLRAGVSRSYEQYF
v_call: TRBV3-1/TRBV3-2; j_call: TRBJ2-7; clone_size: NA; d_call: TRBD2; cdr3_nt: TGTGCCAGCAGCCAAGACCTGGTAGCGGGGAACTACGAGCAGTACTTC; cdr3_aa: CASSQDLVAGNYEQYF
v_call: TRBV2; j_call: TRBJ1-1; clone_size: NA; d_call: NA; cdr3_nt: TGTGCCAGCCGACAGCTTGAAGCTTTCTTT; cdr3_aa: CASRQLEAFF
v_call: TRBV7-8; j_call: TRBJ2-7; clone_size: NA; d_call: TRBD1; cdr3_nt: TGTGCCAGCAGCACCCGACAGGGGGCATCTGGCGAGCAGTACTTC; cdr3_aa: CASSTRQGASGEQYF
v_call: TRBV2; j_call: TRBJ2-2; clone_size: NA; d_call: NA; cdr3_nt: TGTGCCAGCAGAGGAAACAGGGTCGGCACCGGGGAGCTGTTTTTT; cdr3_aa: CASRGNRVGTGELFF
v_call: TRBV27; j_call: TRBJ2-2; clone_size: NA; d_call: TRBD1; cdr3_nt: TGTGCCAGCAGCCGAAGGACAGGGGGCGCAACTGGGGAGCTGTTTTTT; cdr3_aa: CASSRRTGGATGELFF
v_call: TRBV24-1; j_call: TRBJ2-1; clone_size: NA; d_call: TRBD2; cdr3_nt: TGTGCCACCGGGGTGGGGGGGAGCACACCTTCTAATGAGCAGTTCTTC; cdr3_aa: CATGVGGSTPSNEQFF
v_call: TRBV11-2; j_call: TRBJ2-7; clone_size: NA; d_call: NA; cdr3_nt: TGTGCCAGCAGCTTTACAGTCTCCTACGAGCAGTACTTC; cdr3_aa: CASSFTVSYEQYF
v_call: TRBV7-8; j_call: TRBJ2-1; clone_size: NA; d_call: TRBD2; cdr3_nt: TGTGCCAGCAGCTTAGAAGCGGGGAGCTCCTACAATGAGCAGTTCTTC; cdr3_aa: CASSLEAGSSYNEQFF
v_call: TRBV19; j_call: TRBJ2-3; clone_size: NA; d_call: NA; cdr3_nt: TGTGCCACCAGACCCCGGGCTAGCGGCACAGATACGCAGTATTTT; cdr3_aa: CATRPRASGTDTQYF
v_call: TRBV29-1; j_call: TRBJ2-1; clone_size: NA; d_call: TRBD2; cdr3_nt: TGCAGCGTCGTAGCGGGAGGGCCCTACAATGAGCAGTTCTTC; cdr3_aa: CSVVAGGPYNEQFF
v_call: TRBV5-1; j_call: TRBJ1-2; clone_size: few; d_call: TRBD1; cdr3_nt: TGCGCCAGCAGGGAACAGGGGCTCGGCTATGGCTACACCTTC; cdr3_aa: CASREQGLGYGYTF
v_call: TRBV6-2/TRBV6-3; j_call: TRBJ1-5; clone_size: NA; d_call: TRBD1; cdr3_nt: TGTGCCAGCAGTTACCCCCTGGAGGGGGCTAGCAATCAGCCCCAGCATTTT; cdr3_aa: CASSYPLEGASNQPQHF
v_call: TRBV29-1; j_call: TRBJ1-1; clone_size: NA; d_call: NA; cdr3_nt: TGCAGCGTTCGAGGATGGAACACTGAAGCTTTCTTT; cdr3_aa: CSVRGWNTEAFF